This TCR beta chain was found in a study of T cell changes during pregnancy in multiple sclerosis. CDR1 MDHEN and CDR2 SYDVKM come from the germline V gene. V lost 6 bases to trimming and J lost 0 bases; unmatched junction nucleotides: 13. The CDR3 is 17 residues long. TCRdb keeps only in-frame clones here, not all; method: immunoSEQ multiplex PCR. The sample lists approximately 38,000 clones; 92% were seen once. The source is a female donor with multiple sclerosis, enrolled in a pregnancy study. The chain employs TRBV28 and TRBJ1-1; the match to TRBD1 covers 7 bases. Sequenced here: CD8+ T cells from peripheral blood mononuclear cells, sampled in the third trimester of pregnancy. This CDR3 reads CASRDTNRGYMNTEAFF. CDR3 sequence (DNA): TGTGCCAGCAGGGATACCAACAGGGGTTACATGAACACTGAAGCTTTCTTT.